Listed below are T cell receptor beta chains from one sample, sequenced in a study of cytotoxic CD8 clonotypes in ibrutinib-treated CLL. Produced via immunoSEQ multiplex PCR; TCRdb's table is partial and in-frame only. Of about 160,000 clones listed, about 88% are singletons. The material was PBMCs, obtained at disease progression, from a patient treated with ibrutinib. Receptors were obtained from a human donor with chronic lymphocytic leukemia. Both conserved end residues are part of each CDR3. D genes are given only for firm matches. Size is stated for part of the rows, as once, few or many counts, or as a class when the clone is expanded.

clone_size j_call d_call v_call cdr3_length cdr3_nt cdr3_aa
once TRBJ2-2 NA TRBV6-6 13 TGTGCCAGCGGTAGGGTAACTACCGGGGAGCTGTTTTTT CASGRVTTGELFF
NA TRBJ2-7 NA TRBV20-1 11 TGCAGTGCTACCAGGGGTTCCGAGCAGTACTTC CSATRGSEQYF
NA TRBJ2-2 NA TRBV6-6 13 TGTGCCAGTCAGCAGGGAGGAGCCGGGGAGCTGTTTTTT CASQQGGAGELFF
few TRBJ2-3 TRBD2 TRBV5-1 19 TGCGCCAGCAGCTTAGTCCCCCCCCGGCTAGCGGGAGTGACAGATACGCAGTATTTT CASSLVPPRLAGVTDTQYF
NA TRBJ2-2 TRBD2 TRBV6-1 13 TGTGCCAGCACCTTGGCGGGGGCCGGGGAGCTGTTTTTT CASTLAGAGELFF
NA TRBJ1-1 NA TRBV15 14 TGTGCCACCAGCTGGAGAGGGGGGCGGACTGAAGCTTTCTTT CATSWRGGRTEAFF
NA TRBJ2-7 NA TRBV7-8 14 TGTGCCAGCAGCCCGAACGCGGGCGATTACGAGCAGTACTTC CASSPNAGDYEQYF
NA TRBJ2-1 NA TRBV9 17 TGTGCCAGCAGCGTAGGCCCTCGGGATAGCGGCCACAATGAGCAGTTCTTC CASSVGPRDSGHNEQFF
NA TRBJ2-3 TRBD2 TRBV4-1 17 TGCGCCAGCAGCCAAGAGCGAGCGGGAGGGCCAAGAGATACGCAGTATTTT CASSQERAGGPRDTQYF
NA TRBJ2-1 TRBD2 TRBV7-2 15 TGTGCCAGCAGCTTAGTTACGCTTCGGGGAGGGCCTGGGTTCTTC CASSLVTLRGGPGFF
NA TRBJ2-7 TRBD2 TRBV11-2 14 TGTGCCAGCAGCCTGAGCGGGACCCCTCGCGAGCAGTACTTC CASSLSGTPREQYF
NA TRBJ2-7 TRBD2 TRBV12-5 13 TGTGCTAGTGGAAGGACTAGCTATGACGAGCAGTACTTC CASGRTSYDEQYF
NA TRBJ2-5 TRBD2 TRBV11-1 15 TGTGCCAGCAGCTTAGGGACTAGAAGACAAGAGACCCAGTACTTC CASSLGTRRQETQYF
NA TRBJ1-2 NA TRBV7-2 11 TGTGCCAGCAGCTTAGAGGTTCGCTACACCTTC CASSLEVRYTF
NA TRBJ2-7 NA TRBV18 16 TGTGCCAGCTCACCATGGGCTAGCTCTTTTCCCTACGAGCAGTACTTC CASSPWASSFPYEQYF
NA TRBJ2-7 TRBD2 TRBV28 15 TGTGCCAGCCTGAAATTAGCGGGAGCGTCCTACGAGCAGTACTTC CASLKLAGASYEQYF
NA TRBJ2-5 NA TRBV6-5 13 TGTGCCAGCCGGGGAAGTGGGAAAGAGACCCAGTACTTC CASRGSGKETQYF
NA TRBJ2-1 NA TRBV29-1 15 TGCAGCGTTCCCCTGGCTGGTTTCATGACCTCTGGGCAGTTCTTC CSVPLAGFMTSGQFF
NA TRBJ1-3 NA TRBV14 14 TGTGCCAGCAGCCAAGACTTTCAGGGAAACACCATATATTTT CASSQDFQGNTIYF
NA TRBJ1-2 NA TRBV12-5 16 TGTGCTAGTGGTTTGACAGTCGGGCAGGGGTTGGTTGGCTACACCTTC CASGLTVGQGLVGYTF
NA TRBJ2-1 NA TRBV11-2 14 TGTGCCAGCAGCTTAGCGGGCAGATACAATGAGCAGTTCTTC CASSLAGRYNEQFF
NA TRBJ1-1 TRBD1 TRBV6-5 14 TGTGCCAGCAGGGGCAGGGGGCGCCGCTTTGAAGCTTTCTTT CASRGRGRRFEAFF
NA TRBJ2-7 NA TRBV4-2 16 TGTGCCAGCAGCCAAGATCCGGCAGGGCCTAACAACGAGCAGTACTTC CASSQDPAGPNNEQYF
NA TRBJ2-1 NA TRBV28 16 TGTGCCAGCAGTCCGGGACCACTTGGGGACTACAATGAGCAGTTCTTC CASSPGPLGDYNEQFF
NA TRBJ2-3 NA TRBV7-2 14 TGTGCCAGCAGCTCGGGACTGGTCACAGATACGCAGTATTTT CASSSGLVTDTQYF
NA TRBJ2-5 TRBD1 TRBV28 16 TGTGCCAGCAGAGCGCCGCCGACAGGGGGCGAGGAGACCCAGTACTTC CASRAPPTGGEETQYF
NA TRBJ2-3 TRBD2 TRBV6-5 15 TGTGCCAGCATGGTAACTAGCGGGAGGGCAGATACGCAGTATTTT CASMVTSGRADTQYF
NA TRBJ1-3 NA TRBV5-4 14 TGTGCCAGCAGCTTGCCCGGGACGGGGAACACCATATATTTT CASSLPGTGNTIYF
NA TRBJ1-5 NA TRBV5-1 17 TGCGCCAGCACCTGCCGGACCTGCTCCTGTAGCAATCAGCCCCAGCATTTT CASTCRTCSCSNQPQHF
few TRBJ1-5 NA TRBV5-5 14 TGTGCCAGCAGCTTGGAGCAGGGAGGTCAGCCCCAGCATTTT CASSLEQGGQPQHF
NA TRBJ2-1 NA TRBV29-1 14 TGCAGCTCTCTCGAGAGCAGGACCTACAATGAGCAGTTCTTC CSSLESRTYNEQFF
NA TRBJ2-7 TRBD1 TRBV19 17 TGTGCCAGTAGTATACGGCAGGGGGAAAGGAAAAGGTACGAGCAGTACTTC CASSIRQGERKRYEQYF
NA TRBJ1-1 NA TRBV19 13 TGTGCCAGTAGGTGGTCGGGGAGCACTGAAGCTTTCTTT CASRWSGSTEAFF
NA TRBJ1-3 NA TRBV18 15 TGTGCCAGCTCACCAGTACCCGATGTGGGAAACACCATATATTTT CASSPVPDVGNTIYF
NA TRBJ2-7 NA TRBV11-3 12 TGTGCCAGCACACCAGGGGGGGCTCAGCAGTACTTC CASTPGGAQQYF